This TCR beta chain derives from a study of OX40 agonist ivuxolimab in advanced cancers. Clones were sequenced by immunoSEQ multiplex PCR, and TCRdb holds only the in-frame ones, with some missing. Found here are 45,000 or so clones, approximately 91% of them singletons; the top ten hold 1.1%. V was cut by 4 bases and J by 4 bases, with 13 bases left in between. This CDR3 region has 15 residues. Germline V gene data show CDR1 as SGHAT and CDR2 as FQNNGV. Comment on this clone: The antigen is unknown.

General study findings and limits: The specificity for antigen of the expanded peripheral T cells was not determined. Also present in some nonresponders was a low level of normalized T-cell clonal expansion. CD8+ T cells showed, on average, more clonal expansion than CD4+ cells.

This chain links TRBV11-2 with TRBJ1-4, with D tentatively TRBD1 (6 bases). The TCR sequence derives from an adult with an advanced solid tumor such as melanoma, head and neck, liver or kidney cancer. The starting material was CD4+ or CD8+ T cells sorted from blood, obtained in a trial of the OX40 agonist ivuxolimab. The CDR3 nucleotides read TGTGCCAGCAGCTCACGGGACACCTATAATGAAAAACTGTTTTTT. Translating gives CASSSRDTYNEKLFF.